This TCR beta chain was retrieved from a study of persistence of HIV-infected CD4 T cells. The length of the CDR3 is 19 residues. V shed 6 bases and J 5 bases; nucleotides not matched to a gene: 13. Per germline, CDR1 MNHEY and CDR2 SMNVEV (reference sequence). Concerning this clone: Its antigen is currently unknown.

This was the immunoSEQ version 4 assay in survey mode. Clones were sequenced by immunoSEQ multiplex PCR, and TCRdb holds only the in-frame ones, with some missing. The sample has 30,000 or so clones; 82% are singletons. Stimulation used about 9.5 ug/mL lysate from CMV-infected fibroblasts. CD40L/CD69 double-negative CD45RO-high memory CD4+ T cells were collected. V is TRBV27 and J is TRBJ2-2; 15 nucleotides align to TRBD2. This TCR was sampled from an adult man with HIV who was CMV-seropositive. The material was CD4+ T cells sorted from PBMCs after approximately 19-hour stimulation, obtained from a patient who received antiretroviral therapy. CDR3 nucleotide sequence: TGTGCCAGCAGCTTAGGGCGGACTAGCGGGGGGGCGCGGACCGGGGAGCTGTTTTTT. This gives the protein CASSLGRTSGGARTGELFF.